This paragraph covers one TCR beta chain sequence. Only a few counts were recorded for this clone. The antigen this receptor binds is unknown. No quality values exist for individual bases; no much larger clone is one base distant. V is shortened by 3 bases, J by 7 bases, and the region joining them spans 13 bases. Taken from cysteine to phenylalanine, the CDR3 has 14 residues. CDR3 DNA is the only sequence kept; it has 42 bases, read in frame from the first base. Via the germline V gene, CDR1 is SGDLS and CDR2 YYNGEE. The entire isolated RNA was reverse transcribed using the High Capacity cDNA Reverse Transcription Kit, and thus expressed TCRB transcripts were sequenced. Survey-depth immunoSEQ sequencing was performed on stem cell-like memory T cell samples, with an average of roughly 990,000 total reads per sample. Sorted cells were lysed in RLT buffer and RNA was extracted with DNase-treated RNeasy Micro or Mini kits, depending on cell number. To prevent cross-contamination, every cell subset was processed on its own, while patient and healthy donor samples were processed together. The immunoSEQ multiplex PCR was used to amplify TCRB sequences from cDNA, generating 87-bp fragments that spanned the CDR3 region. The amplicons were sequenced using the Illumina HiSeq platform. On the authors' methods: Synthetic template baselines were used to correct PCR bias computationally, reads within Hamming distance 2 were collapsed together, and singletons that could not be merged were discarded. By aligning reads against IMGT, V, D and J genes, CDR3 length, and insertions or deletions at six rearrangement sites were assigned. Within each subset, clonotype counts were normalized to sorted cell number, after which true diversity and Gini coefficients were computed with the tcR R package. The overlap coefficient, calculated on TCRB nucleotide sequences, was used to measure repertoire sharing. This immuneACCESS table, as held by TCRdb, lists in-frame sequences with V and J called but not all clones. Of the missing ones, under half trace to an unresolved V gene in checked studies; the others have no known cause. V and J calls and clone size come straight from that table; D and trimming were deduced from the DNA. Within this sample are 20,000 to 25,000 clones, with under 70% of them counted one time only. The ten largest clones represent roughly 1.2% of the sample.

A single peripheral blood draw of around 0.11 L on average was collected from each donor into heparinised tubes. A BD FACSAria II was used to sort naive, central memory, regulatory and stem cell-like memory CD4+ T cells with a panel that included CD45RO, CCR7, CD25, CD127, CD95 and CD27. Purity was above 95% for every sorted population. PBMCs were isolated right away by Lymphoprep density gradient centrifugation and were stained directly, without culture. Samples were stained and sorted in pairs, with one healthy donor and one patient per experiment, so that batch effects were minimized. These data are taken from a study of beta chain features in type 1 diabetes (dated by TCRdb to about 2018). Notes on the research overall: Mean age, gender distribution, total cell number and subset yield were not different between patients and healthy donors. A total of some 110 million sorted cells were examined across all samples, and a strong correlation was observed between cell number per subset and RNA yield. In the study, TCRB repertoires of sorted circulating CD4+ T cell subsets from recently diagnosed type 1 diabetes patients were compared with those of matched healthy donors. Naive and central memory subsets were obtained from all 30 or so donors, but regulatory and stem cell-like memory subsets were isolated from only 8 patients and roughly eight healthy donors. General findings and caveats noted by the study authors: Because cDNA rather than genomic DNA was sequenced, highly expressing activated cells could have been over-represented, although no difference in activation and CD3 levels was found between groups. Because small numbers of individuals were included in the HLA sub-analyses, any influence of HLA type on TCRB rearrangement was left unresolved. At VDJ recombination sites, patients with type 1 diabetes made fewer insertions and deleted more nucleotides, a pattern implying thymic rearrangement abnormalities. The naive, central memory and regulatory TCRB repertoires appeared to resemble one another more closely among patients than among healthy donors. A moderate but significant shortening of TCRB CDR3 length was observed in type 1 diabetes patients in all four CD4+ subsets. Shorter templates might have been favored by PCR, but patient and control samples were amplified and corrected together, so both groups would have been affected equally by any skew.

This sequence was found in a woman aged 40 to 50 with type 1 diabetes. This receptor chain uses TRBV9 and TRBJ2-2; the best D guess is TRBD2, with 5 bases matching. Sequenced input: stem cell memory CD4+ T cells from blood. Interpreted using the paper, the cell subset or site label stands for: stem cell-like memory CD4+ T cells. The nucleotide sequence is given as TGTGCCAGCAGCGCCGCCACAGCGGTCGGGGAGCTGTTTTTT. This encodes CASSAATAVGELFF.